The 29 T cell receptor beta chains below come from one sample, sequenced in a study of post-analysis software for immune sequencing data. Study findings and constraints: Compared with controls, patients had more of roughly five TRBV segments, including TRBV5-6, TRBV5-1 and TRBV20-1.

No cognate antigen is known for these TCRs. Researchers reported that TCR beta cDNA libraries carried unique molecular identifiers. TCRdb independently ran MiXCR on the PCR reads; one entry per CDR3 protein. The profile shows roughly 800,000 distinct CDR3 sequences, approximately 50% of them singletons. Source material: blood. The source of these receptors is a girl aged 5-17 years with multiple sclerosis.

The V and J genes are TRBV20-1 and TRBJ2-3, with 8 nucleotides matching TRBD2. Per the germline V gene, CDR1 is DFQATT and CDR2 is SNEGSKA (reference sequence). The CDR3 length is 16 residues. V lost 0 bases, J lost 4 bases, and 9 bases stayed unmatched. The CDR3 DNA sequence: TGCAGTGCTAGAGATCTTGGGACTAGTCTTTCAGATACGCAGTATTTT. Translating gives CSARDLGTSLSDTQYF.

The chain carries TRBV3-1 and TRBJ2-1, with a tentative D call TRBD1 (6 bases). This CDR3 spans 13 amino acids. CDR1 and CDR2 from the germline V gene are LGHDT and YNNKEL (reference sequence). V lost 4 bases and J lost 8, with 12 bases in between. The CDR3 bases are TGTGCCAGCAGCCCTCCAGGGGTCGATGAGCAGTTCTTC. Translated: CASSPPGVDEQFF.

The chain combines TRBV12-3 or TRBV12-4 with TRBJ1-5; the D gene is possibly TRBD1 (6 bases). The V gene lost 6 bases and the J gene lost 5 bases, with 14 bases spanning the gap. The CDR3 is 14 residues long. The CDR3 loop is CASSRTGSDQPQHF. The CDR3 bases are TGTGCCAGCAGCCGAACAGGGAGTGATCAGCCCCAGCATTTT.

In its sample, this clonotype was seen a few times. The chain joins TRBV5-6 to TRBJ1-4; D is unresolved. This CDR3 region has 13 residues. Germline values: CDR1 SGHDT, CDR2 YYEEEE. With 0 bases removed from V and 4 bases from J, the gap between germline ends came to 4 bases. CDR3 loop: CASSLGYNEKLFF. The CDR3 nucleotides read TGTGCCAGCAGCTTGGGGTATAATGAAAAACTGTTTTTT. Variable domain in full (rest from reference TRBV5-6 and TRBJ1-4): DAGVTQSPTHLIKTRGQQVTLRCSPKSGHDTVSWYQQALGQGPQFIFQYYEEEERQRGNFPDRFSGHQFPNYSSELNVNALLLGDSALYLCASSLGYNEKLFFGSGTQLSVL.

The chain is built from TRBV7-7 and TRBJ2-2, with a weak D call TRBD1 (5 bases). V lost 1 base to trimming and J lost 3 bases, with 12 bases between them. Germline CDR1 reads SSHAT; CDR2 reads FNYEAQ (reference sequence). The CDR3 totals 16 residues. CDR3 bases: TGTGCCAGCAGCTTAGGGCAGGGTGCCCACACCGGGGAGCTGTTTTTT. It yields the protein CASSLGQGAHTGELFF.

This chain links TRBV7-8 with TRBJ2-7, with 9 bases that match TRBD2. Germline V gene data show CDR1 as SGHVS and CDR2 as FQNEAQ. This CDR3 is built from 13 residues. J lost 6 bases, V lost 8 bases, and 8 bases had no gene match. The CDR3 bases are TGTGCCAGCGCGGGGGGGGCGCATACCGAGCAGTACTTC. As protein: CASAGGAHTEQYF.

This clonotype has only a few counts. The V gene is TRBV4-1, the J gene TRBJ2-7; D is perhaps TRBD1 or TRBD2 (5 bases each). There are 16 residues in the CDR3. From germline, CDR1 is MGHRA and CDR2 YSYEKL. The ends were cut back, 2 bases at V and 0 bases at J, with 14 bases in the middle. This chain's CDR3 is CASSQIGTKSSYEQYF. The CDR3 DNA follows: TGCGCCAGCAGCCAAATCGGGACCAAAAGCTCCTACGAGCAGTACTTC.

This clonotype turned up a few times. This chain joins TRBV29-1 and TRBJ2-3; D gene unclear. V lost 3 bases and J lost 2, with 6 bases in between. Germline CDR1 SQVTM, CDR2 ANQGSEA. This CDR3 contains 12 residues. CDR3 sequence reads: CSVEGYTDTQYF. The DNA of the CDR3 is TGCAGCGTTGAGGGCTACACAGATACGCAGTATTTT.

The CDR3 DNA follows: TGTGCCAGCAGCACCCACGGGGGAATTCTTTCTGGGGCCAACGTCCTGACTTTC. Amino acids: CASSTHGGILSGANVLTF. The rearrangement joins TRBV9 to TRBJ2-6, with D possibly being TRBD2 (6 bases). The CDR3 extends over 18 amino acids. Germline V gives CDR1 SGDLS, CDR2 YYNGEE. Trimming left V 4 bases short and J 1 base short, with 18 bases between.

This clonotype was counted a few times. The genes are TRBV20-1 and TRBJ2-7; the match to TRBD1 covers 7 bases. The CDR3 length is 14 residues. Looked up from germline, CDR1 is DFQATT and CDR2 is SNEGSKA (reference sequence). Trimming at V came to 2 bases and at J to 7 bases, leaving 11 bases not matched to a gene. DNA for the CDR3: TGCAGTGCTAGACCGGGACAGAGCTACAATGAGCAGTACTTC. This gives the protein CSARPGQSYNEQYF.

The chain has TRBV12-3 or TRBV12-4 and TRBJ2-5; weak D call: TRBD1 (5 bases). This CDR3 is 13 amino acids long. V lost 2 bases and J lost 4, with 8 bases in between. For the CDR3, the DNA is TGTGCCAGCAGTTTACTAAGGGGAGAGACCCAGTACTTC. It encodes CASSLLRGETQYF.

This rearrangement joins TRBV18 to TRBJ2-3, with D possibly being TRBD1 (5 bases). The CDR3 covers 16 residues. Germline CDR1 is KGHSH and CDR2 is LQKENI. With 2 bases removed from V and 1 base from J, the gap between germline ends came to 13 bases. CDR3 bases: TGTGCCAGCTCACCAACATGGGGCGCGGGCACAGATACGCAGTATTTT. Encoded protein: CASSPTWGAGTDTQYF.

A word on this clonotype: Mismatch with germline at one junction end may stem from a read error. V usage is TRBV6-1 and J usage is TRBJ1-2; D gene unclear. CDR3 length: 18 residues. The germline V gene has CDR1 MNHNS and CDR2 SASEGT. In DNA form, the CDR3 reads TGTGCCGGCAGCAGCGAGACCCTTAGGAGGCCCACTAACTATGGCTACACCTTC. Its translation is CAGSSETLRRPTNYGYTF.

In its sample, this clonotype was seen a few times. The chain couples TRBV7-2 to TRBJ1-5; the match to TRBD1 covers 7 bases. The length of the CDR3 is 16 residues. CDR1 SGHTA and CDR2 FQGNSA come from the germline V gene. J lost 3 bases, V lost 5 bases, and 10 bases had no gene match. CDR3 protein: CASSQAGTAFNQPQHF. For the CDR3, the DNA is TGTGCCAGCAGCCAAGCCGGGACAGCCTTCAATCAGCCCCAGCATTTT.

A note on this clonotype: Its ends do not fully match the called genes, so a read error is possible. The chain employs TRBV7-9 and TRBJ2-4; the D is unclear. CDR3 length: 15 residues. Looked up from germline, CDR1 is SEHNR and CDR2 is FQNEAQ (reference sequence). CDR3 nucleotides: TGTGCCAGCAGCTGGACCGAAGCTGGGAAAAGCATTCAGTACTTC. It yields the protein CASSWTEAGKSIQYF.

The chain links TRBV25-1 to TRBJ2-1, with D possibly being TRBD1 (6 bases). V gave up 4 bases and J gave up 7 bases, with 14 bases separating them. From germline, CDR1 is MGHDK and CDR2 SYGVNS. The CDR3 spans 14 residues. CDR3 in DNA: TGTGCCAGCAGTGGCCCCGTTAGGGGGAATGAGCAGTTCTTC. Amino acid sequence: CASSGPVRGNEQFF.

This clonotype was counted only a few times. The chain employs TRBV15 and TRBJ2-4; no clear D gene. The end of the DNA aligns better with TRBJ2-7, so the J call may be wrong. The CDR3 length is 11 residues. Germline V CDR1 and CDR2: LNHNV, YYDKDF (reference sequence). The CDR3 sequence: CATSGLYEQYF. The CDR3, as DNA: TGTGCCACCAGCGGGCTTTACGAGCAGTACTTC.

The CDR3, as DNA: TGTGCCAGCAGCCCTCAGACAGGGGGCCCCTACGAGCAGTACTTC. As protein: CASSPQTGGPYEQYF. The genes are TRBV7-3 and TRBJ2-5; 10 bases match TRBD1. The J call may be incorrect, as the DNA end agrees better with TRBJ2-7. The CDR3 loop spans 15 amino acids. Germline V gene data show CDR1 as SGHTA and CDR2 as FQGTGA.

The rearrangement links TRBV7-6 to TRBJ2-7; D remains ambiguous. Per the germline V gene, CDR1 is SGHVS and CDR2 is FNYEAQ. Deletions cut 5 bases from V and 7 bases from J, with 12 bases between. This CDR3 comprises 12 residues. DNA of the CDR3: TGTGCCAGCAGCCCCCTTTTGGGAGAGCAGTACTTC. Its protein is CASSPLLGEQYF.

This clonotype showed up just once. The V call is TRBV5-5, the J call TRBJ2-7, with TRBD1 identical over 10 bases. The CDR3 is 15 residues long. With 3 bases clipped from V and 3 bases from J, the junction kept 6 bases outside the gene matches. The V gene's germline CDR1 is SGHKS and CDR2 YYEKEE (reference sequence). For the CDR3, the DNA is TGTGCCAGCAGCTCCTCAGGGACAGGGGTCTACGAGCAGTACTTC. This codes for CASSSSGTGVYEQYF.

The chain combines TRBV10-3 with TRBJ2-1; D is unclear. CDR3 size: 14 residues. V lost 0 bases and J 6 bases, leaving 9 bases between the germline ends. The germline CDR1 and CDR2 sequences are ENHRY and SYGVKD. This chain's CDR3 is CAISESTSVNEQFF. CDR3 bases: TGTGCCATCAGTGAGTCCACGTCCGTCAATGAGCAGTTCTTC.

Comment on this clonotype: The junction differs from germline at one of its ends, possibly a read error. The V gene is TRBV20-1, the J gene TRBJ1-2, with a tentative D call TRBD1 (5 bases). CDR3 length equals 12 residues. CDR1 and CDR2 (germline): DFQATT, SNEGSKA (reference sequence). The CDR3 protein is CNSRDFDYGYTF. In DNA, the CDR3 is TGTAACTCCCGGGACTTCGACTATGGCTACACCTTC.

This rearrangement joins TRBV20-1 to TRBJ2-5, with TRBD1 matching over 8 bases. Matching the DNA end better, TRBJ2-1 makes the J call doubtful. The CDR3 extends over 16 amino acids. Germline CDR1 DFQATT, CDR2 SNEGSKA (reference sequence). This chain's CDR3 is CSATQLQTGVGETQFF. The CDR3 DNA is TGCAGTGCTACTCAGCTCCAGACAGGGGTTGGGGAGACCCAGTTCTTC.

This chain joins TRBV9 and TRBJ2-3; perhaps TRBD1 as D (5 bases). V lost 3 bases, J lost 6 bases, and 14 bases lay in between. Germline-derived CDR1 and CDR2 are SGDLS and YYNGEE. This CDR3 has 14 residues. The CDR3: CASSAGLNRDTQYF. DNA for the CDR3: TGTGCCAGCAGCGCAGGCCTAAACAGGGATACGCAGTATTTT.

This clonotype was counted a few times. The gene calls are TRBV5-1 and TRBJ2-1; tentatively, D is TRBD1 (5 bases). Germline CDR1 SGHRS, CDR2 YFSETQ. Trimming took off 4 bases at V and 3 bases at J, with 11 bases between the two ends. The CDR3 runs 14 residues. CDR3 coding DNA: TGCGCCAGCAGCAGGGTCGACAGCTACAATGAGCAGTTCTTC. It translates to CASSRVDSYNEQFF.

This sequence joins TRBV7-2 and TRBJ2-3; D is possibly TRBD1 (6 bases). The CDR3 has 15 amino acids. The germline CDR1 and CDR2 sequences are SGHTA and FQGNSA. V gave up 1 base and J gave up 2 bases, with 10 bases separating them. Written as DNA, the CDR3 is TGTGCCAGCAGCTTAGGGGGACAACTCACAGATACGCAGTATTTT. Translated, it gives CASSLGGQLTDTQYF.

This clonotype was seen a few times. This chain uses TRBV20-1 with TRBJ2-3; D may correspond to TRBD1 or TRBD2 (5 bases each). V was cut by 6 bases and J by 6 bases, with 19 bases left in between. CDR3 length: 14 residues. CDR1 and CDR2 (germline): DFQATT, SNEGSKA (reference sequence). The CDR3 bases are TGCAGTGCCCGGGACCCCAAGCAGGCTGATACGCAGTATTTT. It yields the protein CSARDPKQADTQYF.

There are a few counts of this clonotype. The chain couples TRBV29-1 to TRBJ2-5, with 8 nucleotides matching TRBD1. The end of the DNA is better explained by TRBJ2-7, so the J call may be wrong. This CDR3 spans 12 amino acids. CDR1 is SQVTM and CDR2 is ANQGSEA in the germline V gene. CDR3 coding DNA: TGCAGCGTGGGACAGGTTCGGTACGAGCAGTACTTC. It yields the protein CSVGQVRYEQYF.

This clonotype was recorded once. V and J are TRBV5-1 and TRBJ2-1; perhaps TRBD1 as D (6 bases). The germline CDR1 and CDR2 sequences are SGHRS and YFSETQ. V lost 0 bases, J lost 2 bases, and 18 bases lay in between. The CDR3 has 18 amino acids. The CDR3 nucleotides read TGCGCCAGCAGCTTGGGTGGGGCAAACAGGGCCGCCTACAATGAGCAGTTCTTC. Protein sequence: CASSLGGANRAAYNEQFF.